These 19 T cell receptor beta chains were sequenced from one sample in a study of cytomegalovirus exposure and HLA in healthy donors. Assay: immunoSEQ multiplex PCR; the TCRdb copy retains only in-frame clones and omits some. The repertoire holds hundreds of thousands of clones, with approximately 90% as singletons. The sequenced sample was PBMCs. The receptors come from a woman aged 18-35 years in good health and CMV-seronegative.

This clone was seen once. The CDR3 sequence is CASSLDTSTDTQYF. In DNA form, the CDR3 reads TGTGCCAGCAGCTTGGACACCAGCACAGATACGCAGTATTTT. The J gene is TRBJ2-3, the V gene TRBV7-3; D is perhaps TRBD1 (5 bases). Germline-derived CDR1 and CDR2 are SGHTA and FQGTGA. The CDR3 is 14 residues long. V was trimmed by 3 bases and J by 0 bases, leaving 7 bases between them.

The gene calls are TRBV12-2 and TRBJ2-1; TRBD1 is the table's D call and was not checked against the DNA. TRBV12-2 is deemed a pseudogene. This CDR3 contains 15 residues. The CDR3 DNA reads as TGTGCAAGTCGCTTGGGACAGGGAAGCTCGAATGAGCAGTTCTTC. Translating it yields CASRLGQGSSNEQFF.

The gene calls are TRBV5-1 and TRBJ2-7; 7 bases map to TRBD1. The CDR3 totals 14 residues. Per the germline V gene, CDR1 is SGHRS and CDR2 is YFSETQ. The trim removed 0 bases at V and 3 bases at J, leaving 3 bases unmatched. The CDR3: CASSLGDSNYEQYF. The CDR3, as DNA: TGCGCCAGCAGCTTGGGGGACAGCAACTACGAGCAGTACTTC.

The CDR3 nucleotides read TGTGCCAGCAGCTTGTCTAGCGGCGAATTCCAAGAGACCCAGTACTTC. Its protein product is CASSLSSGEFQETQYF. This sequence joins TRBV5-6 and TRBJ2-5, with 7 positions matching TRBD2. The CDR3 consists of 16 residues. Germline CDR1 and CDR2: SGHDT and YYEEEE. After removal of 1 base from V and 1 base from J, the junction contained 7 bases not matched to a gene. The full variable domain, in which reference TRBV5-6 and TRBJ2-5 provide the parts outside the CDR3, is DAGVTQSPTHLIKTRGQQVTLRCSPKSGHDTVSWYQQALGQGPQFIFQYYEEEERQRGNFPDRFSGHQFPNYSSELNVNALLLGDSALYLCASSLSSGEFQETQYFGPGTRLLVL.

This clone was seen a single time. The rearrangement joins TRBV20-1 to TRBJ2-1; D gene ambiguous. V was trimmed by 3 bases and J by 5 bases, leaving 5 bases between them. Germline V gene lookup returns CDR1 DFQATT and CDR2 SNEGSKA (reference sequence). There are 11 residues in the CDR3. The CDR3 sequence is CSASSNNEQFF. The CDR3 nucleotides read TGCAGTGCTAGTTCCAACAATGAGCAGTTCTTC.

V gene TRBV5-4 combines with J gene TRBJ2-5; TRBD2 matches 11 bases. Germline-derived CDR1 and CDR2 are SGHNT and YYREEE (reference sequence). CDR3 length: 15 amino acids. Trimming at V came to 3 bases and at J to 2 bases, leaving 3 bases not matched to a gene. CDR3 nucleotides: TGTGCCAGCAGCTCCCGACTAGCGGGGCAAGAGACCCAGTACTTC. This sequence encodes CASSSRLAGQETQYF.

The V gene is TRBV28, the J gene TRBJ2-2, with 14 nucleotides matching TRBD2. Germline CDR1 is MDHEN and CDR2 is SYDVKM. The CDR3 has 18 amino acids. The V and J ends lost 3 bases and 2 bases, in that order; junction bases with no gene match: 5. Here the CDR3 reads CASSFPGLAGDNTGELFF. CDR3 DNA sequence: TGTGCCAGCAGTTTCCCGGGACTAGCGGGGGACAACACCGGGGAGCTGTTTTTT.

The rearrangement joins TRBV5-1 to TRBJ2-1; 7 nucleotides agree with TRBD2. The CDR3 runs 16 residues. Trimming took 5 bases from V and 1 from J; bases not matched to a gene: 9. Germline-derived CDR1 and CDR2 are SGHRS and YFSETQ. CDR3 protein: CASRLASGGSYNEQFF. The CDR3 DNA sequence: TGCGCCAGCAGGCTGGCATCCGGGGGGTCCTACAATGAGCAGTTCTTC.

V is TRBV7-3 and J is TRBJ1-1; 8 bases match TRBD1. The CDR3 runs to 14 residues. The V gene end was trimmed by 5 bases and the J gene end by 1 base; junction bases not matched to a gene: 3. From germline, CDR1 is SGHTA and CDR2 FQGTGA. The CDR3 here is CASSRTGWNTEAFF. CDR3 bases: TGTGCCAGCAGCCGGACAGGGTGGAACACTGAAGCTTTCTTT.

CDR3: CASMREGDQPQHF. The CDR3 DNA reads as TGTGCCAGCATGAGGGAGGGGGATCAGCCCCAGCATTTT. V usage is TRBV2 and J usage is TRBJ1-5; tentatively, D is TRBD1 (6 bases). The germline gives CDR1 SNHLY, CDR2 FYNNEI. The CDR3 is 13 amino acids. Between the trimmed V and J ends, which lost 7 bases and 5 bases, there was a span of 12 bases.

The V gene is TRBV6-1, the J gene TRBJ1-1; D ambiguous. This CDR3 comprises 15 residues. Trimming pared 6 bases from V and 2 bases from J, leaving 16 bases between. Per germline, CDR1 MNHNS and CDR2 SASEGT. CDR3 sequence (DNA): TGTGCCAGCAGCCGGGAAACCTCATATAACACTGAAGCTTTCTTT. As protein: CASSRETSYNTEAFF.

The chain combines TRBV30 with TRBJ2-3; 11 bases map to TRBD2. Germline-derived CDR1 and CDR2 are GTSNPN and SVGIG (reference sequence). The CDR3 contains 16 residues. Losses at the gene ends were 4 bases for V and 5 bases for J; bases not matched to a gene: 11. CDR3 region: CAWTLGTSGSVDTQYF. For the CDR3, the DNA is TGTGCCTGGACTCTGGGAACTAGCGGGAGTGTAGATACGCAGTATTTT.

V and J are TRBV27 and TRBJ1-2; TRBD1 aligns across 9 bases. The length of the CDR3 is 14 residues. Losses at the gene ends were 4 bases for V and 8 bases for J; bases not matched to a gene: 8. Per germline, CDR1 MNHEY and CDR2 SMNVEV (reference sequence). CDR3 loop: CASSWGQGSGGYTF. The CDR3 DNA follows: TGTGCCAGCAGTTGGGGACAGGGTTCGGGGGGCTACACCTTC.

V gene TRBV11-2 combines with J gene TRBJ2-6; tentative D call: TRBD1 (6 bases). V lost 5 bases to trimming and J lost 0 bases, with 14 bases between them. The V gene's germline CDR1 is SGHAT and CDR2 FQNNGV. The CDR3 consists of 17 residues. The CDR3 DNA reads as TGTGCCAGCAGCCCTTGGACAGCCAGCTCTGGGGCCAACGTCCTGACTTTC. Residues: CASSPWTASSGANVLTF.

The CDR3 reads CASSLNNQPQHF. In DNA form, the CDR3 reads TGTGCCAGCAGCCTTAACAATCAGCCCCAGCATTTT. The chain couples TRBV7-9 to TRBJ1-5; unclear D gene. The germline CDR1 and CDR2 sequences are SEHNR and FQNEAQ (reference sequence). The germline V and J ends were trimmed by 5 bases and 3 bases, with 5 bases remaining between them. This CDR3 contains 12 residues.

The rearrangement links TRBV27 to TRBJ1-1; no clear D gene. The V end lost 6 bases, the J end lost 2 bases, and 16 bases lay between the germline ends. Germline CDR1 reads MNHEY; CDR2 reads SMNVEV (reference sequence). The CDR3 is 15 amino acids. In nucleotides, the CDR3 is TGTGCCAGCAGGTATAACGGGGTACGAAACACTGAAGCTTTCTTT. This translates into CASRYNGVRNTEAFF.

The CDR3 protein is CASSLLTVLDTQYF. DNA of the CDR3: TGTGCCAGCAGTTTGTTGACAGTTCTAGATACGCAGTATTTT. The chain carries TRBV27 and TRBJ2-3; a possible D gene is TRBD1 (5 bases). The V gene lost 3 bases and the J gene lost 5 bases, with 12 bases spanning the gap. Germline-derived CDR1 and CDR2 are MNHEY and SMNVEV (reference sequence). The CDR3 is made up of 14 amino acids.

This clone was seen only a few times. This chain joins TRBV4-1 and TRBJ1-2; 10 nucleotides line up with TRBD1. The V gene's germline CDR1 is MGHRA and CDR2 YSYEKL. The CDR3 extends over 18 amino acids. Losses at the gene ends were 1 base for V and 4 bases for J; bases not matched to a gene: 12. Written as DNA, the CDR3 is TGCGCCAGCAGCCAAGTCTACCGAGACAGGGGGCTTATCTATGGCTACACCTTC. Translating gives CASSQVYRDRGLIYGYTF.

The chain carries TRBV6-5 and TRBJ1-1; D uncertain. This CDR3 is built from 13 residues. V lost 2 bases and J lost 3, with 7 bases in between. Per the germline V gene, CDR1 is MNHEY and CDR2 is SVGAGI. This CDR3 reads CASSYEGDTEAFF. The DNA of the CDR3 is TGTGCCAGCAGTTACGAGGGCGACACTGAAGCTTTCTTT.